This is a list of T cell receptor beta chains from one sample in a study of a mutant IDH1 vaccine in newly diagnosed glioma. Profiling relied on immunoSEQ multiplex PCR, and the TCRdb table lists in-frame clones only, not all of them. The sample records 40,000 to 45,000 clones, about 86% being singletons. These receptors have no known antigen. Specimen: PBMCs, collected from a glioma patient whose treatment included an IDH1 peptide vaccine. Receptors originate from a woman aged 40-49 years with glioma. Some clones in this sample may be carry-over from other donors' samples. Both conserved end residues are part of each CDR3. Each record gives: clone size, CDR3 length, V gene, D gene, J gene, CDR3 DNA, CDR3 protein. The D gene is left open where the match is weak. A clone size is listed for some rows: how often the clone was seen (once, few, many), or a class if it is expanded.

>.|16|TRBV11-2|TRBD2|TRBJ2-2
TGTGCCAGCAGCCCACGGACTAGCGGGAGTGGCGGGGAGCTGTTTTTT
CASSPRTSGSGGELFF
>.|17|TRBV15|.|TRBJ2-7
TGTGCCACCAGCAGAGGGGGGATTCGGGACTTCGCCTACGAGCAGTACTTC
CATSRGGIRDFAYEQYF
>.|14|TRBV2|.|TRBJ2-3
TGTGCCAGCAGAGAGGGGCTAAACACAGATACGCAGTATTTT
CASREGLNTDTQYF
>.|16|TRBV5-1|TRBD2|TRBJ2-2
TGCGCCAGCAGTTTTCTCAGCGGGAGGGCATCCGGGGAGCTGTTTTTT
CASSFLSGRASGELFF
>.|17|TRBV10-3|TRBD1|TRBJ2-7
TGTGCCATCCGAACCGGGACAGGGGATTTATTGGGACGCGAGCAGTACTTC
CAIRTGTGDLLGREQYF
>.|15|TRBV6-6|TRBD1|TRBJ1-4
TGTGCCAGCAGTTACAGGCAGGGGGCGGATGAAAAACTGTTTTTT
CASSYRQGADEKLFF
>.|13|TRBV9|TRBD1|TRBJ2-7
TGTGCCAGCAGCCAGGGACAGGGCTACGAGCAGTACTTC
CASSQGQGYEQYF
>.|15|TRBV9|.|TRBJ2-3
TGTGCCAGCAGCGGACTGAGGGGGAGTGCAGATACGCAGTATTTT
CASSGLRGSADTQYF
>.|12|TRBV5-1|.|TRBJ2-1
TGCGCCAGCAGCTTGGCCGGGAATGAGCAGTTCTTC
CASSLAGNEQFF
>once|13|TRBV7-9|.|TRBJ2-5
TGTGCCAGCAGCCTGCCGGGGGTCGAGACCCAGTACTTC
CASSLPGVETQYF
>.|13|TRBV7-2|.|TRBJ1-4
TGTGCCAGCAGCTTAGGGGGGGATGAAAAACTGTTTTTT
CASSLGGDEKLFF
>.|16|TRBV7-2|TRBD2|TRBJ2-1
TGTGCCAGCAGCTCCCCGACTAGCGGGCGGTACAATGAGCAGTTCTTC
CASSSPTSGRYNEQFF
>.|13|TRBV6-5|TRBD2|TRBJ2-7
TGTGCCAGCAGGGCTAGCGGGAGTCTCGAGCAGTACTTC
CASRASGSLEQYF
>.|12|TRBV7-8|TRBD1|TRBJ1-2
TGTGCCAGCAGCTCGACAGGGTATGGCTACACCTTC
CASSSTGYGYTF
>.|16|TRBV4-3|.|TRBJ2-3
TGCGCCAGCAGTCTACAGGGAGCCCTTAGCACAGATACGCAGTATTTT
CASSLQGALSTDTQYF
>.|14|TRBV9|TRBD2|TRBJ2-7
TGTGCCAGCAGCGTAGGCCTAGCGGGTTACGAGCAGTACTTC
CASSVGLAGYEQYF
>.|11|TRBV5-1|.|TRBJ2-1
TGCGCCAGCAGCTTGGCTAATGAGCAGTTCTTC
CASSLANEQFF
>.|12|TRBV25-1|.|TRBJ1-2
TGTGCCAGCCATGAAGGGGTCTTTGGCTACACCTTC
CASHEGVFGYTF
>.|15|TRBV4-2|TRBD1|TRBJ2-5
TGTGCCAGCAGCCAACTCCGGGACAGTCAAGAGACCCAGTACTTC
CASSQLRDSQETQYF
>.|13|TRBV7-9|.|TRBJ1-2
TGTGCCAGCAGCTTTTGGGGGGACCAAGGCTACACCTTC
CASSFWGDQGYTF
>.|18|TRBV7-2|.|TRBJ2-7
TGTGCCAGCAGCCTTCGGACTACGCGCGGTCCTAATTCCTACGAGCAGTACTTC
CASSLRTTRGPNSYEQYF